The clone carrying this TCR beta chain was observed a few times. What it recognizes is unknown. The data derive from a study of T-cell memory formation after mild COVID-19. CDR1 is SEHNR and CDR2 is FQNEAQ in the germline V gene (reference sequence). With 5 bases removed from V and 5 bases from J, the gap between germline ends came to 12 bases. The CDR3 runs to 13 residues. TCRdb reprocessed the 5' RACE reads via MiXCR and lists one record per CDR3 protein. The sample yields some 97,000 distinct CDR3 sequences, around 10% seen once. Study-wide points: Cross-reactive memory appears to have joined, as suggested by some responding clones showing up in pre-infection memory.

The V gene is TRBV7-9, the J gene TRBJ2-5, with a possible D match to TRBD2 (5 bases). The receptor was derived from a man between 18 and 35 years old who had mild COVID-19 (a few samples of this study predate the infection). Cell type and time point are not known. The material sequenced was PBMCs or a T cell subset sorted from them (not recorded which). Here the CDR3 reads CASSTSGWETQYF. CDR3 in DNA: TGTGCCAGCAGCACCTCGGGGTGGGAGACCCAGTACTTC.